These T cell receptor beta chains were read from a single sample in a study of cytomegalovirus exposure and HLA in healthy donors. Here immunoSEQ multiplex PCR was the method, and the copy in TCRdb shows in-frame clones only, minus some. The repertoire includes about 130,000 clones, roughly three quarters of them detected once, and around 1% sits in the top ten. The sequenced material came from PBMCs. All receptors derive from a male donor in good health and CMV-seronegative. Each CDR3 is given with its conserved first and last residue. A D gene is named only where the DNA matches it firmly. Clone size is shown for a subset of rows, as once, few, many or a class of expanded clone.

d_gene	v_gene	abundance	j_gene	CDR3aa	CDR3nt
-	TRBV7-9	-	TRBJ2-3	CASERGGPSTDTQYF	TGTGCCAGCGAGAGGGGGGGGCCGAGCACAGATACGCAGTATTTT
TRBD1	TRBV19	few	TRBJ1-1	CASSDRDSYTEAFF	TGTGCCAGTAGTGACCGGGACAGTTACACTGAAGCTTTCTTT
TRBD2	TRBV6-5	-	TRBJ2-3	CASSYDSGGPRDTQYF	TGTGCCAGCAGTTATGATAGCGGGGGGCCCAGAGATACGCAGTATTTT
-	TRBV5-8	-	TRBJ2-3	CASSPVAFTDTQYF	TGTGCCAGCAGCCCCGTAGCATTCACAGATACGCAGTATTTT
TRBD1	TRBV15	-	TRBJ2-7	CATSRGTGGTYEQYF	TGTGCCACCAGCAGAGGGACAGGGGGAACCTACGAGCAGTACTTC
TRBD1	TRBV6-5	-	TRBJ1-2	CASSYGDRAAYGYTF	TGTGCCAGCAGTTATGGGGACAGGGCCGCCTATGGCTACACCTTC
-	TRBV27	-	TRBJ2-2	CARPAGTTNTGELFF	TGTGCCAGGCCAGCCGGGACAACGAACACCGGGGAGCTGTTTTTT
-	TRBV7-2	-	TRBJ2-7	CASSLGPGFDYYEQYF	TGTGCCAGCAGCTTAGGGCCGGGGTTTGATTACTACGAGCAGTACTTC
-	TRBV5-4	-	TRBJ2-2	CASSSGDTGELFF	TGTGCCAGCAGCTCGGGAGATACCGGGGAGCTGTTTTTT
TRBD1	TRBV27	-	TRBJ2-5	CASSLGRGLEGETQYF	TGTGCCAGCAGTTTAGGCAGGGGGCTCGAGGGGGAGACCCAGTACTTC
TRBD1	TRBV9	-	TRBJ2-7	CASSVATSQGAIHEQYF	TGTGCCAGCAGCGTAGCTACCTCACAGGGGGCGATCCACGAGCAGTACTTC
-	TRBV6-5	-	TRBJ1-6	CASSYSKGEGYSPLHF	TGTGCCAGCAGTTACTCGAAGGGTGAGGGATACTCACCCCTCCACTTT
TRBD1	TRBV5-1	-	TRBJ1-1	CASSLAGGIEAFF	TGCGCCAGCAGCTTGGCAGGGGGCATTGAAGCTTTCTTT
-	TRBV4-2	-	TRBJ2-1	CASSQGLPGGNEQFF	TGTGCCAGCAGCCAAGGGCTCCCAGGAGGCAATGAGCAGTTCTTC
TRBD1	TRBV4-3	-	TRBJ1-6	CASSHPTGTEGNSPLHF	TGCGCCAGCAGCCACCCGACAGGGACAGAGGGTAATTCACCCCTCCACTTT
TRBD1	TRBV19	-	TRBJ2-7	CASSAHGTVVYEQYF	TGTGCCAGTAGTGCCCACGGGACAGTCGTTTACGAGCAGTACTTC
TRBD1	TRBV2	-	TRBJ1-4	CASSVDRGGEKLFF	TGTGCCAGCAGTGTGGACAGGGGAGGCGAAAAACTGTTTTTT
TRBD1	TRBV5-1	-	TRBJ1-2	CASSLEPGQATRGYTF	TGCGCCAGCAGCTTGGAACCGGGACAGGCAACTCGTGGCTACACCTTC
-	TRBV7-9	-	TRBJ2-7	CASSLMEPYEQYF	TGTGCCAGCAGCTTAATGGAGCCCTACGAGCAGTACTTC
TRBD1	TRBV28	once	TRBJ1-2	CASRWTGIGHGYTF	TGTGCCAGCAGATGGACAGGTATTGGGCATGGCTACACCTTC
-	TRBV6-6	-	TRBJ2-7	CASSYSRSYEQYF	TGTGCCAGCAGTTACTCGCGGAGCTACGAGCAGTACTTC
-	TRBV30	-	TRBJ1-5	CAWSIAEAQPQHF	TGTGCCTGGAGTATCGCTGAAGCGCAGCCCCAGCATTTT
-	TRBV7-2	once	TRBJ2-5	CASSPQTSAETQYF	TGTGCCAGCAGCCCTCAGACTAGTGCTGAGACCCAGTACTTC
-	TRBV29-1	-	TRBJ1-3	CSVRTSSGNTIYF	TGCAGCGTTCGGACAAGCTCTGGAAACACCATATATTTT
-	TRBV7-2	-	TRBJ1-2	CASRLNRNYGYTF	TGTGCCAGCAGATTAAACAGGAACTATGGCTACACCTTC
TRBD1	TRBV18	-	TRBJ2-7	CASSAITGEPFF	TGTGCCAGCTCAGCCATTACAGGGGAACCGTTCTTC
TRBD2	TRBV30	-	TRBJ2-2	CAWSETPAGAGELFF	TGTGCCTGGAGTGAGACCCCGGCGGGAGCCGGGGAGCTGTTTTTT
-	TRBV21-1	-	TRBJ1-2	CASSKSGRGLGVYTF	TGTGCCAGCAGCAAATCGGGCAGGGGTCTAGGTGTCTACACCTTC
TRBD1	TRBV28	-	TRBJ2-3	CASSRTGGTDTQYF	TGTGCCAGCTCGCGGACAGGGGGCACAGATACGCAGTATTTT
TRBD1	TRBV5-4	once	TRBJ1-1	CASSPTGGGMNTEAFF	TGTGCCAGCAGTCCGACAGGGGGGGGTATGAACACTGAAGCTTTCTTT
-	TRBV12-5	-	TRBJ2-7	CASGLDSSYEQYF	TGTGCTAGTGGTTTGGACAGCTCCTACGAGCAGTACTTC